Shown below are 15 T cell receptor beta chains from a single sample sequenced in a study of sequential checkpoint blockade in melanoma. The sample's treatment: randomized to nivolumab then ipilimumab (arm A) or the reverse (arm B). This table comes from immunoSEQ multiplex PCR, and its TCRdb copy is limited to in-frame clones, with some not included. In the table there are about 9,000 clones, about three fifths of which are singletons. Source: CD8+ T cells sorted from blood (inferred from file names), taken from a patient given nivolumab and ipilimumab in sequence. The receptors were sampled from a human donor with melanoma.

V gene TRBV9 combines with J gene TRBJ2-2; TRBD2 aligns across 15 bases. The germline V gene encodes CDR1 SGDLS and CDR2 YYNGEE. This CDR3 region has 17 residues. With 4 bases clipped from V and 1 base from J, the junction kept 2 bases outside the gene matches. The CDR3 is CASSKGLAGGNTGELFF. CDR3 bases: TGTGCCAGCAGCAAGGGACTAGCGGGGGGGAACACCGGGGAGCTGTTTTTT.

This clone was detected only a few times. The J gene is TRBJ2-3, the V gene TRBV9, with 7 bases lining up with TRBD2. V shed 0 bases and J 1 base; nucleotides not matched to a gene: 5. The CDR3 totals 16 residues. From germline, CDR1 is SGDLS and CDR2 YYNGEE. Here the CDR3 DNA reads TGTGCCAGCAGCGTAGGGGCTAGCGGACGCACAGATACGCAGTATTTT. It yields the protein CASSVGASGRTDTQYF.

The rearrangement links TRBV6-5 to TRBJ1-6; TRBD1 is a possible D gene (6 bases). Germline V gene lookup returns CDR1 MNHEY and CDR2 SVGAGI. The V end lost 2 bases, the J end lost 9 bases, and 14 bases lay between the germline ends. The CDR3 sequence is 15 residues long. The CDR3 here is CASSYTGTTSSPLHF. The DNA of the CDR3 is TGTGCCAGCAGTTACACGGGGACAACGAGTTCACCCCTCCACTTT.

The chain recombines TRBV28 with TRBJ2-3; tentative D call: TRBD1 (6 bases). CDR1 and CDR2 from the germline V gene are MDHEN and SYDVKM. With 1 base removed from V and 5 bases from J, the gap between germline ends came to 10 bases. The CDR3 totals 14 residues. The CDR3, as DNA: TGTGCCAGCAGTTTATCTCAGGGGCGAGATACGCAGTATTTT. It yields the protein CASSLSQGRDTQYF.

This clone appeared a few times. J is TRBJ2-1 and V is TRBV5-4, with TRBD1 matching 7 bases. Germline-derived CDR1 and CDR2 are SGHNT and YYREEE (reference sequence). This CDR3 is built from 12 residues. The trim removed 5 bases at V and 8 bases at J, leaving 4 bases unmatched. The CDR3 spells CASSYRGDEQFF. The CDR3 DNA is TGTGCCAGCAGTTACAGGGGCGATGAGCAGTTCTTC.

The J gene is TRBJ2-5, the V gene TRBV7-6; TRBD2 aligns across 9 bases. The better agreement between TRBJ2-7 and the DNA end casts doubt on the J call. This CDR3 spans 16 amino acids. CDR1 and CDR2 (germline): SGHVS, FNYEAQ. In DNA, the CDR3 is TGTGCCAGCAGCTTAGGTAGCGGGAGAGGTACCTACGAGCAGTACTTC. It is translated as CASSLGSGRGTYEQYF.

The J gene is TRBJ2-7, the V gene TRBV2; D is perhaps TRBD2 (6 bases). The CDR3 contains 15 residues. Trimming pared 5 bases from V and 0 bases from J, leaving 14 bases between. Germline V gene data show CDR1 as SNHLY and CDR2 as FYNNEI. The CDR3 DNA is TGTGCCAGCAGTCAGTTAGCGGATAGCTCCTACGAGCAGTACTTC. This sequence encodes CASSQLADSSYEQYF.

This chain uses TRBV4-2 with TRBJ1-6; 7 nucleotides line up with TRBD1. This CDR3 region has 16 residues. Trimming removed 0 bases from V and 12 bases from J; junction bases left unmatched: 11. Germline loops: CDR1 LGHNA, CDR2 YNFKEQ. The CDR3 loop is CASSQDRGQWGQPLHF. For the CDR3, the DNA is TGTGCCAGCAGCCAAGATAGGGGGCAGTGGGGGCAACCCCTCCACTTT.

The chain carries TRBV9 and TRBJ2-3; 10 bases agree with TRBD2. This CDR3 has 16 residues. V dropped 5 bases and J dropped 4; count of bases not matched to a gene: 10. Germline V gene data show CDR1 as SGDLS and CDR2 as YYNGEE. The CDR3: CASSGLAGAGADTQYF. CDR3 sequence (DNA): TGTGCCAGCAGTGGGCTAGCGGGGGCCGGGGCAGATACGCAGTATTTT.

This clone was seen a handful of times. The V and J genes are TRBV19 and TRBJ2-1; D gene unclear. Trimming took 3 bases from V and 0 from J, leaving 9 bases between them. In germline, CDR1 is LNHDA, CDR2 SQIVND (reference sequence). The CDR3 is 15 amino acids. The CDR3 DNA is TGTGCCAGTAGTATGAGACCTAGCTCCTACAATGAGCAGTTCTTC. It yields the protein CASSMRPSSYNEQFF.

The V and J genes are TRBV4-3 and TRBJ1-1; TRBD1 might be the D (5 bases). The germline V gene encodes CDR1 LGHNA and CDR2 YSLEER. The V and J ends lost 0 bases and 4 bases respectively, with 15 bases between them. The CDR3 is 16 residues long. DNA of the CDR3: TGCGCCAGCAGCCAAGAGGCGGTGGGGCGGGGCACTGAAGCTTTCTTT. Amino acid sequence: CASSQEAVGRGTEAFF.

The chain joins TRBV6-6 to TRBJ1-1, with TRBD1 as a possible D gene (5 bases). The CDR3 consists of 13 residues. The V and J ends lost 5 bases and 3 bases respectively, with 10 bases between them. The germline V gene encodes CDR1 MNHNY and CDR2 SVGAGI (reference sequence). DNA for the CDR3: TGTGCCAGCAGTCTGCGGGGGTACACTGAAGCTTTCTTT. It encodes CASSLRGYTEAFF.

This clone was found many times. In DNA form, the CDR3 reads TGTGCCAGCAGTGAAGCCAGCGGGTCCACAGATACGCAGTATTTT. Translated, it gives CASSEASGSTDTQYF. The chain carries TRBV6-1 and TRBJ2-3, with D perhaps matching TRBD2 (6 bases). This CDR3 region has 15 residues. The germline V gene has CDR1 MNHNS and CDR2 SASEGT. V lost 0 bases and J 2 bases, leaving 9 bases between the germline ends.

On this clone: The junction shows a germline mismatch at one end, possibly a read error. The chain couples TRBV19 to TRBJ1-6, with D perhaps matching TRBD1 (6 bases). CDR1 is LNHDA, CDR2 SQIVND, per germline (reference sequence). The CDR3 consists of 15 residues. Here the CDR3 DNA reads TGTGCCAGTAGTATAAATGGAGAGGGGGTGCCGGAGAAGAACTTT. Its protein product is CASSINGEGVPEKNF. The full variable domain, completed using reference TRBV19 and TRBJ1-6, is DGGITQSPKYLFRKEGQNVTLSCEQNLNHDAMYWYRQDPGQGLRLIYYSQIVNDFQKGDIAEGYSVSREKKESFPLTVTSAQKNPTAFYLCASSINGEGVPEKNFGNGTRLTVT.

The chain's CDR3 is CASSALASDTQYF. The CDR3 DNA follows: TGTGCCAGCAGCGCACTAGCGTCGGATACGCAGTATTTT. The V gene is TRBV14, the J gene TRBJ2-3, with 7 bases that match TRBD2. Germline CDR1 and CDR2: SGHDN and FVKESK. The CDR3 extends over 13 amino acids. The V segment lost 5 bases and the J segment 6 bases; nucleotides outside the gene matches: 5.